This T cell receptor (beta chain) was profiled in a study of T cell clones after liver transplantation. As for the study in general: A pre-transplant mixed lymphocyte reaction with TCRbeta sequencing defined graft-donor-reactive clones followed in post-transplant blood. Pre-transplant mixed lymphocyte reactions yielded third-party-reactive TCRbeta sequences as comparators for graft-donor-reactive sequences.

Generated by immunoSEQ multiplex PCR, the TCRdb table keeps only in-frame clones and is missing some. The table includes around 120,000 clones, 90% detected once. The CDR3 spans 15 residues. V dropped 8 bases and J dropped 1 base, with 19 bases sitting between them. CDR1 and CDR2 from the germline V gene are SGDLS and YYNGEE. This sequence was found in a human patient who received a liver transplant. Some T cells may possibly be graft donor cells. The genes are TRBV9 and TRBJ2-7; the D gene is possibly TRBD1 (6 bases). Sequenced material: CD4+ T cells from blood, taken 12 months after liver transplant. The CDR3 sequence: CARDRYCRRSYEQYF. The CDR3 bases are TGTGCCAGGGACAGATACTGCAGGAGGTCCTACGAGCAGTACTTC.